Listed below are T cell receptor beta chains from one sample, sequenced in a study of cytomegalovirus exposure and HLA in healthy donors. Measured with immunoSEQ multiplex PCR; TCRdb has only the in-frame clones, and not every one. The profile covers 130,000 or so clones, with approximately 78% appearing a single time and 6% to 8% taken by the ten largest. The sample consisted of PBMCs. The source of these receptors is a woman aged 35 to 49 in good health and CMV-seronegative. Each CDR3 is given with its conserved first and last residue. The D gene is left open where the match is weak. Only part of the rows carry a size: once, few, many, or a class if the clone is expanded.

TRBV27,TRBJ1-5,TRBD1,-,TGTGCCAGCTCAGCCCTCCCAGGGGGCGGGCAGCCCCAGCATTTT,CASSALPGGGQPQHF
TRBV9,TRBJ2-3,TRBD2,-,TGTGCCAGCAGCGAGGGGACTAGCGGGGCCACAGATACGCAGTATTTT,CASSEGTSGATDTQYF
TRBV5-1,TRBJ2-1,-,-,TGCGCCAGCACAGGAGGGGGCCCCTTCACAAACAATGAGCAGTTCTTC,CASTGGGPFTNNEQFF
TRBV5-6,TRBJ2-4,-,-,TGTGCCAGCAGCCTACCCGCACAGGGATTAGCCAAAAACAGTCAGTACTTC,CASSLPAQGLAKNSQYF
TRBV5-4,TRBJ2-7,-,-,TGTGCCAGCAGCCTAAACTACGAGCAGTACTTC,CASSLNYEQYF
TRBV10-3,TRBJ2-3,TRBD2,few,TGTGCCATCAGTGGCGGTAGCGGGACGGTTACAGATACGCAGTATTTT,CAISGGSGTVTDTQYF
TRBV2,TRBJ2-3,TRBD2,-,TGTGCCAGCAGCGTCCGGACTAGAGATACGCAGTATTTT,CASSVRTRDTQYF
TRBV28,TRBJ1-3,-,-,TGTGCCAGCAGTTTAGGGGGCGCTGGAAACACCATATATTTT,CASSLGGAGNTIYF
TRBV29-1,TRBJ1-3,-,few,TGCAGCGCCGCAAGAGTTCCCACTGGAAACACCATATATTTT,CSAARVPTGNTIYF
TRBV7-9,TRBJ1-5,-,-,TGTGCCAGCAGCTTAGGGGCGGGAGGGATGGGCAATCAGCCCCAGCATTTT,CASSLGAGGMGNQPQHF
TRBV7-2,TRBJ2-3,TRBD2,few,TGTGCCAGCAGCTTTGGACTAGTCGGGTTCCTGGCAGATACGCAGTATTTT,CASSFGLVGFLADTQYF
TRBV10-3,TRBJ2-2,TRBD2,-,TGTGCCATCACCGCGACTAGCTCAACCGGGGAGCTGTTTTTT,CAITATSSTGELFF
TRBV9,TRBJ2-4,TRBD1,-,TGTGCCAGCAGCGTCAACCCGGGACAGGGGGCCAAAAACATTCAGTACTTC,CASSVNPGQGAKNIQYF
TRBV28,TRBJ1-2,-,-,TGTGCCAGCAGCTACCTCGGTGGCTACACCTTC,CASSYLGGYTF
TRBV12-5,TRBJ2-7,-,-,TGTGCTAGTGGTCCCTCCCCCAACCGACCTAGCCACGAGCAGTACTTC,CASGPSPNRPSHEQYF
TRBV7-9,TRBJ2-7,TRBD1,-,TGTGCCAGCAGCCCCCCGGACAGGGGGCATTACGAGCAGTACTTC,CASSPPDRGHYEQYF
TRBV14,TRBJ1-5,-,-,TGTGCCAGCAGCCAAGATTCGGATCAGCCCCAGCATTTT,CASSQDSDQPQHF
TRBV9,TRBJ1-1,-,once,TGTGCCAGCAGCGTAGACGGGGTTGGCACTGAAGCTTTCTTT,CASSVDGVGTEAFF
TRBV6-6,TRBJ2-5,TRBD2,-,TGTGCCAGCAGTTACACGGGAGGGCCAAAGGGCGAAGAGCAGTACTTC,CASSYTGGPKGEEQYF
TRBV2,TRBJ1-3,TRBD1,-,TGTGCCAGCGGACAGGGGCTATCAAACACCATATATTTT,CASGQGLSNTIYF
TRBV2,TRBJ1-2,-,-,TGTGCCAGCAGTAACGACAGAGAGGTTGGCTACACCTTC,CASSNDREVGYTF
TRBV4-1,TRBJ2-7,TRBD2,-,TGCGCCAGCAGCCACCTGACTAGCGGGAGGAGGGAGCAGTACTTC,CASSHLTSGRREQYF
TRBV10-3,TRBJ2-3,TRBD2,-,TGTGCCATCAGTTGGGCTAGCGGGAGTACAGATACGCAGTATTTT,CAISWASGSTDTQYF
TRBV5-1,TRBJ2-5,TRBD2,-,TGCGCCAGCAGCACTAAAGCGGGAGGCATACAAGAGACCCAGTACTTC,CASSTKAGGIQETQYF
TRBV7-2,TRBJ1-3,-,-,TGTGCCAGCAGCTCGGACAGCCTCTCTGGAAACACCATATATTTT,CASSSDSLSGNTIYF
TRBV11-2,TRBJ1-1,-,-,TGTGCCAGCAGCCCCCTCGGGAGGAGGTTAGGGCAGGTGAACACTGAAGCTTTCTTT,CASSPLGRRLGQVNTEAFF
TRBV28,TRBJ1-6,-,once,TGTGCCAGCAGTTCACAAAAGGGGGGGAGGTCACCCCTCCACTTT,CASSSQKGGRSPLHF
TRBV6-4,TRBJ2-6,TRBD1,-,TGTGCCCTTTATGGGGACAGGTTCGTCTCTGGGGCCAACGGCCTGACTTTC,CALYGDRFVSGANGLTF
TRBV11-2,TRBJ2-3,TRBD2,-,TGTGCCAGCCGGCTAGCGGGAGGACCAGATACGCAGTATTTT,CASRLAGGPDTQYF
TRBV19,TRBJ2-4,-,-,TGTGCCAGTAGTACCAAACAGGGATGGGTAAACATTCAGTACTTC,CASSTKQGWVNIQYF
TRBV7-2,TRBJ2-6,-,few,TGTGCCAGCAGGACAGTCCGCCTCAGCTCTGGGGCCAACGTCCTGACTTTC,CASRTVRLSSGANVLTF
TRBV28,TRBJ1-4,TRBD1,-,TGTGCCAGCAGGGACAGGCATGGGACTAATGAAAAACTGTTTTTT,CASRDRHGTNEKLFF
TRBV7-6,TRBJ2-6,-,-,TGTGCCAGCAGCTTTTACGAGGCTGGGGCCAACGTCCTGACTTTC,CASSFYEAGANVLTF
TRBV7-9,TRBJ2-5,-,-,TGTGCCAGCAGCCCGGAAGGGGGGACCCAGTACTTC,CASSPEGGTQYF
TRBV5-4,TRBJ1-1,-,few,TGTGCCAGCAGCAACGGACAGTTCACGGAAGAAGCTTTCTTT,CASSNGQFTEEAFF
TRBV20-1,TRBJ1-1,-,-,TGCAGTGCTAGAGGTCGGGAGGCTTTCTTT,CSARGREAFF
TRBV11-3,TRBJ2-5,-,few,TGTGCCAGCAGCTTAGAGTTACAAGAGACCCAGTACTTC,CASSLELQETQYF
TRBV19,TRBJ1-5,-,-,TGTGCCAGTAGTATACGACAGGCAAGCAATCAGCCCCAGCATTTT,CASSIRQASNQPQHF
TRBV25-1,TRBJ1-3,-,-,TGTGCCAGCAGTGAATACGGCAGGGTGTCCGGAAACACCATATATTTT,CASSEYGRVSGNTIYF
TRBV5-6,TRBJ2-5,TRBD1,-,TGTGCCAGCAGCTTGTACACAGGGGTGAGGGGAGAGACCCAGTACTTC,CASSLYTGVRGETQYF
TRBV25-1,TRBJ2-7,-,-,TGTGCCAGCCGGACAGCGAACTCCTACGAGCAGTACTTC,CASRTANSYEQYF
TRBV28,TRBJ2-5,TRBD2,-,TGTGCCAGCAGTCCCCCGGGCGGGAGCCAAGAGACCCAGTACTTC,CASSPPGGSQETQYF
TRBV2,TRBJ1-5,-,-,TGTGCCAGCAGTGGAGCATATAGCAATCAGCCCCAGCATTTT,CASSGAYSNQPQHF
TRBV10-3,TRBJ2-7,TRBD1,once,TGTGCCATCAGTGAGTCGACAGGGTCTTACGAGCAGTACTTC,CAISESTGSYEQYF